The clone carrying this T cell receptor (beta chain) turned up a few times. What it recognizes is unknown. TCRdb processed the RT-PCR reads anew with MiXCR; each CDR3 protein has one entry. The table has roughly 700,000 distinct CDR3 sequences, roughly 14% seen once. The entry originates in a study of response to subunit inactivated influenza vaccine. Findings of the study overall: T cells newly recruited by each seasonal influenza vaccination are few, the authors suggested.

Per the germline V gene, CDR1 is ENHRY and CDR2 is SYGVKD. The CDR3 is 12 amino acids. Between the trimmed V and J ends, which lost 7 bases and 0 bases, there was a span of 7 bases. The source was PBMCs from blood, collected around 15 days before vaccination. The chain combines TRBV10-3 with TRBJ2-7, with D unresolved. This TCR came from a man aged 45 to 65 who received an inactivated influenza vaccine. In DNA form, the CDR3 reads TGTGCCATCAAGACGGGCTCCTACGAGCAGTACTTC. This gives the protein CAIKTGSYEQYF.